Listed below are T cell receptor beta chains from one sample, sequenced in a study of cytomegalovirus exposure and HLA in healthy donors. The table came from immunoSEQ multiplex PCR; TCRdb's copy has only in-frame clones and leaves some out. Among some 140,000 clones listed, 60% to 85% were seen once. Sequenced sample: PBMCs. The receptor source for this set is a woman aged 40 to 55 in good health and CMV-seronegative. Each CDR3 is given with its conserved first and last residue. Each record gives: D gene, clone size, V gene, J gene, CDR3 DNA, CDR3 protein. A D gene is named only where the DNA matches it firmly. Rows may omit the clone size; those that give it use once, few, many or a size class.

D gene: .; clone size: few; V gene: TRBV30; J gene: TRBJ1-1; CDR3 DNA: TGTGCCTGGAGTGTACAGGGGAACACTGAAGCTTTCTTT; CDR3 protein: CAWSVQGNTEAFF
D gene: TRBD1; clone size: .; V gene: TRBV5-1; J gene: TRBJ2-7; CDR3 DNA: TGCGCCAGCAGCAATAGCCTCACCCCAGGGGGAGAGCAGTACTTC; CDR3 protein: CASSNSLTPGGEQYF
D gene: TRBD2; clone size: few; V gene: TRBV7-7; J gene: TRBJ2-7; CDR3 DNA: TGTGCTAGCAGCCTTTCGGCGGGAGCCTACGAGCAGTACTTC; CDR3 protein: CASSLSAGAYEQYF
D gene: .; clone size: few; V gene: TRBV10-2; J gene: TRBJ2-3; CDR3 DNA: TGCGCCAGCAGCCCTAGCACAGATACGCAGTATTTT; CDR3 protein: CASSPSTDTQYF
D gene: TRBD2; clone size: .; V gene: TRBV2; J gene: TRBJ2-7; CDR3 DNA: TGTGCATACCTGAGGCGGGGGGGCTACGAGCAGTACTTC; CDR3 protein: CAYLRRGGYEQYF
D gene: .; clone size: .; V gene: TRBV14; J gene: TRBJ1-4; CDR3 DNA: TGTGCCAGCAGCCAAGATCGTTTGAGGGGAGGCGAAAAACTGTTTTTT; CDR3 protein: CASSQDRLRGGEKLFF
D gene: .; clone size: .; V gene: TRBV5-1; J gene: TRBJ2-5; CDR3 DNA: TGCGCCAGTACCACCGGAGGGAAACCGACCCAGTACTTC; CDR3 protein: CASTTGGKPTQYF
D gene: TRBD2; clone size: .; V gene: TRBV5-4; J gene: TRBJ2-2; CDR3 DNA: TGTGCCAGCAGCCGCGTTGGGGGGGGACTGAACACCGGGGAGCTGTTTTTT; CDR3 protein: CASSRVGGGLNTGELFF
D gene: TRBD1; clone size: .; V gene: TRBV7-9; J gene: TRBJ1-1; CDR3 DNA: TGTGCCAGCAGCTTCGGGACAGGCACTGAAGCTTTCTTT; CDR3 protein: CASSFGTGTEAFF
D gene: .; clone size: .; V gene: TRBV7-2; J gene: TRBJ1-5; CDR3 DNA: TGTGCCAGCAGCTTGGGCAGGGGCAATCAGCCCCAGCATTTT; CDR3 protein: CASSLGRGNQPQHF
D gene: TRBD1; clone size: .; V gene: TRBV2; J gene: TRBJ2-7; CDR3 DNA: TGTGCCAGCAGCGGGACAGTGACCTACGAGCAGTACTTC; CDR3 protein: CASSGTVTYEQYF
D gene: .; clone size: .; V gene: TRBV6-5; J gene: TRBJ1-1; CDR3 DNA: TGTGCCAGCAGTTTTCGGGGGAAGGACACTGAAGCTTTCTTT; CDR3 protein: CASSFRGKDTEAFF
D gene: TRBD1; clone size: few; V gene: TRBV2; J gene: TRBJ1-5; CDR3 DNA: TGTGCCACAGGGGGAAATCAGCCCCAGCATTTT; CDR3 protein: CATGGNQPQHF
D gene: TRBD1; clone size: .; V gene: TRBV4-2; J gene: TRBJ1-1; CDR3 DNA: TGTGCCAGCAGCCATTTGGAGGGGGCGCGGGCTGAAGCTTTCTTT; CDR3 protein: CASSHLEGARAEAFF
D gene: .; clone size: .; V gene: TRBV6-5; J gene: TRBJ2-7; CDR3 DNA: TGTGCCAGCAGCGACCGGGACACCTCCTACGAGCAGTACTTC; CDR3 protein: CASSDRDTSYEQYF
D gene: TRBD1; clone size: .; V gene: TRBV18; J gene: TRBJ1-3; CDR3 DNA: TGTGCCAGCTCACCCGGACAGGGGGCTGGAAACACCATATATTTT; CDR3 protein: CASSPGQGAGNTIYF
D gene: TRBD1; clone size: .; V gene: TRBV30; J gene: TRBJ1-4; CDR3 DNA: TGTGCCTCCCCCGGGACAGGTTTAGAAAAACTGTTTTTT; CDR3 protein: CASPGTGLEKLFF
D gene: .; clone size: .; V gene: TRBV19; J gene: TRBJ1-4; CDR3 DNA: TGTGCCAGTAGTAACAGGGAAGATGAAAAACTGTTTTTT; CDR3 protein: CASSNREDEKLFF
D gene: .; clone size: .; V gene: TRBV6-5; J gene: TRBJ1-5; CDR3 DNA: TGTGCCAGCAGCCGGGACACCTATCAGCCCCAGCATTTT; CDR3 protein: CASSRDTYQPQHF
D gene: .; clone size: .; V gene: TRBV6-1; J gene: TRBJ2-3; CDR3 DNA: TGTGCCAGCAGTGATGCAGGTAGAACAGATACGCAGTATTTT; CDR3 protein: CASSDAGRTDTQYF
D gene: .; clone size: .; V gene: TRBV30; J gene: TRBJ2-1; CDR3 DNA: TGTGCCTGGAGTTGGGGAGGAGAGCAGTTCTTC; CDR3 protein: CAWSWGGEQFF
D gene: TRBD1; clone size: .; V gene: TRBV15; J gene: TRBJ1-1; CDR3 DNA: TGTGCCACCAGCAGGTGGGACAGCCGTCACACTGAAGCTTTCTTT; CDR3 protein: CATSRWDSRHTEAFF
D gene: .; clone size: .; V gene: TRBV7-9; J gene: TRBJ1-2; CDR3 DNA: TGTGCCAGCAGAACTCAACCGGGACTCTCAGACGTGGGCTATGGCTACACCTTC; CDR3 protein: CASRTQPGLSDVGYGYTF
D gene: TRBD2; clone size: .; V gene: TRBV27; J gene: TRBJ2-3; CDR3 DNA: TGTGCCAGCAGTTCCCGGCTAGCGGGGTTACAACCAGGAGATACGCAGTATTTT; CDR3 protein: CASSSRLAGLQPGDTQYF
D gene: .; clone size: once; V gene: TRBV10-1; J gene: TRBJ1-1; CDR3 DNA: TGCGCCAGCAGTGAGTTCGGGACAACGAACACTGAAGCTTTCTTT; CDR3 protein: CASSEFGTTNTEAFF
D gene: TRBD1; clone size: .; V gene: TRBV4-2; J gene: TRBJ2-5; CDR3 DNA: TGTGCCAGCAGCCAAGTTTCGGGACAGGGCTGGGAGACCCAGTACTTC; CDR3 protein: CASSQVSGQGWETQYF
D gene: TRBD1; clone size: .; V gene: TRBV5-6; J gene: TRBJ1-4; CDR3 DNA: TGTGCCAGCAGCACCCCGGGACAGGGTTTTGAAAAACTGTTTTTT; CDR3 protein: CASSTPGQGFEKLFF
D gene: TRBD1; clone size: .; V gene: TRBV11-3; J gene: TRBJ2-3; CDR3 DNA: TGTGCCAGCAGCCCGGGACAGAGGACAGGGTGGACTACAGATACGCAGTATTTT; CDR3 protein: CASSPGQRTGWTTDTQYF
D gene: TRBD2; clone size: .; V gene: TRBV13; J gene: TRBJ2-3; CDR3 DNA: TGTGCCAGCAGAAACGGGCTAGCGGTCACAGATACGCAGTATTTT; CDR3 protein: CASRNGLAVTDTQYF
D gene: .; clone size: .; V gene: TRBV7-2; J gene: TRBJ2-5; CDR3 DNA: TGTGCCAGCAGCCGCCGACAGCTCCAAGAGACCCAGTACTTC; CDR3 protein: CASSRRQLQETQYF
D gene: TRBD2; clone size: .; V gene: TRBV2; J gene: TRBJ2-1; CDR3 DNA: TGTGCCAGCTTACTAGCGGAAGGTGAGCAGTTCTTC; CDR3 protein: CASLLAEGEQFF
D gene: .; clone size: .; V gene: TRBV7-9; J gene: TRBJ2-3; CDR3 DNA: TGTGCCAGCAGCTTGGGTCGGAGGTCGACAGATACGCAGTATTTT; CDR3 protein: CASSLGRRSTDTQYF
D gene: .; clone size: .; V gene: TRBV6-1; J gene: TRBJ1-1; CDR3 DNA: TGTGCCAGCAGCCAGGGAGGGACTGAAGCTTTCTTT; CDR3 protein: CASSQGGTEAFF